The clone carrying this T cell receptor beta chain was recorded at least ten times. The antigen is unknown. One end of the junction does not line up with germline, which may come from a read error. Germline CDR1 reads SNHLY; CDR2 reads FYNNEI. This CDR3 region has 13 residues. TCRdb passed the 5' RACE reads through MiXCR, listing each CDR3 protein once. The sample has about 22,000 distinct CDR3 sequences, more than 2.5% seen once; the top ten hold around 7.7%. This sample stems from a study of spatial heterogeneity in lung cancer. General study results and limits: In tumors, expanded intratumoral alpha and beta TCR counts tracked mutation counts.

Time point specified: sample taken at primary tumor resection. From tumor, nontumor lung or frozen PBMC, whole RNA was taken unsorted for sequencing. This chain joins TRBV2 and TRBJ2-1, with 12 bases lining up with TRBD2. This sample comprised lung tumor tissue, obtained at surgery. This TCR derives from a male donor with early-stage non-small cell lung cancer. The CDR3, as DNA: TGTGCCAGCAGTCCTCGGACTAGCGGGGCCCAAAACTTC. Translated, it gives CASSPRTSGAQNF.